Below, one T cell receptor beta chain is given with its context. Its cognate antigen has yet to be identified. Base qualities are not recorded, but no much larger clone differs from it by a single base. Genomic DNA was extracted from sorted cells for sequencing of the TCRbeta CDR3 region. The immunoSEQ Assay was used to sequence the TCRbeta CDR3 regions. This is the immuneACCESS table as TCRdb keeps it, with only in-frame sequences that have V and J called. A part of the clones is gone; compared with another copy, unresolved V genes explain less than half, and the rest is unexplained. The sample records over 100,000 clones, approximately 92% of which are singletons. Under 0.7% of the sample is held by the ten biggest clonotypes. This sample was included in a study of OX40 agonist ivuxolimab in advanced cancers. Study-wide context: The costimulatory receptor OX40 (CD134) was targeted by ivuxolimab, a fully human IgG2 agonistic monoclonal antibody. Of the roughly 54 dose-escalation patients, hepatocellular carcinoma was present in some 19, melanoma in around 15, renal cell carcinoma in 9 and head and neck cancer in 9. Partial responses occurred in three dose-escalation patients, of whom one had hepatocellular carcinoma and two had cutaneous melanoma. Patients were allowed to have had prior anti-PD-1, anti-PD-L1 or anti-CTLA-4 therapy, and around 37% of the dose-escalation patients had previously received checkpoint inhibitors. Intravenous ivuxolimab was administered to patients every 2 weeks at six dose levels: 0.01, 0.1, 0.3, 1.5, 3 and 10 mg/kg. The paper covers the monotherapy dose-escalation part of the phase I ivuxolimab trial, which included N ≈ 54 patients. The dose-escalation cohort was roughly 83% male with a mean age of approximately 60 years, ranging from 23 to 79. Peripheral TCRbeta sequencing was intended to test whether TCR sequence diversity was altered and clonal T-cell expansion was caused by ivuxolimab. Overall study results and their limits: After ivuxolimab, more expanded clones were found on average in CD8+ T cells than in CD4+ T cells. Partial responders in the 0.1-3.0 mg/kg groups had among the lowest normalized peripheral clonal expansion, especially among CD8+ T cells. The antigen specificity of the clonally expanded peripheral T cells was not determined. Clonal expansion of both CD4+ and CD8+ blood T cells was observed from baseline to week 6 at doses 0.1 to 3.0 mg/kg. Low levels of normalized T-cell clonal expansion were also seen in some nonresponding patients.

The germline V gene provides CDR1 SGHAT and CDR2 FQNNGV. The junction carries 13 bases between V and J, which are trimmed by 5 bases and 3 bases respectively. Measured from the cysteine to the phenylalanine, the CDR3 is 15 residues long. The DNA shown is the 45-base CDR3, in frame from base 1. The trial excluded patients who had a history of autoimmune disease or who were on systemic immunosuppression. Peripheral blood for TCR sequencing was collected from all dose cohorts at baseline, on cycle 4 day 1, and on cycle 7 day 1. Samples were obtained from an open-label, multicenter, first-in-human phase I dose-escalation trial of ivuxolimab. Adults with locally advanced or metastatic head and neck squamous cell, hepatocellular, melanoma or renal cell carcinoma were enrolled in the trial. Before TCR sequencing, CD4+ T cells and CD8+ T cells from peripheral blood were sorted into separate populations.

This TCR came from an adult with an advanced solid tumor such as melanoma, head and neck, liver or kidney cancer. Sequenced here: CD4+ or CD8+ T cells sorted from blood, sampled in a trial of the OX40 agonist ivuxolimab. Recombination connected TRBV11-2 to TRBJ1-4; TRBD1 could be the D gene, as 5 bases match. The CDR3 region has the sequence CASSTVGAPNEKLFF. The nucleotides read TGTGCCAGCAGCACCGTTGGGGCGCCTAATGAAAAACTGTTTTTT.